Sequencing of this T cell receptor beta chain was carried out in a study of vaccination and CD4 T cells after COVID-19. Scientists ran DNA taken from cultured CD4+ T cells through the Oncomine TCR Beta short-read assay for sequencing. Using its own MiXCR run on the PCR reads, TCRdb lists one record per CDR3 protein. The sample carries about 4,000 distinct CDR3 sequences, approximately 15% recorded once. The treatment was: roughly 11-day PBMC culture with coronavirus spike peptide pools or control peptides (ViraFEST assay). This clonotype was seen a few times. Its antigen is unknown. Sequenced: CD4+ T cells from blood, cultured in vitro. The clonotype was recovered from a human donor who had recovered from COVID-19.

DNA for the CDR3: TGTGCCAGCAGGGCCCCGGTGGGGGGCTGGACTGAAGCTTTCTTT. Translation: CASRAPVGGWTEAFF. The chain employs TRBV27 and TRBJ1-1; perhaps TRBD1 as D (6 bases). CDR1 and CDR2 (germline): MNHEY, SMNVEV (reference sequence). The CDR3 loop spans 15 amino acids. The V end was cut by 6 bases, the J end by 5 bases, with 19 bases between.